Each of the 32 T cell receptor beta chains below was sequenced from the same sample in a study of blood T cells in healthy people across ages. Primed by a sample-barcoded 5' primer and a J-beta primer mix, a second PCR proceeded for roughly 7 to 11 cycles. TCRdb ran MiXCR on the 5' RACE reads and lists one entry per CDR3 protein. The sample lists some 670,000 distinct CDR3 sequences; around 52% were seen once. Material: blood. The origin of the receptors is a woman at least 80 years old in good health.

Notes on this clonotype: Since a much larger clone is just one base distant, this may be a read error. The V call is TRBV7-9, the J call TRBJ1-1, with D possibly being TRBD1 (6 bases). V lost 5 bases to trimming and J lost 4 bases, with 14 bases between them. Per the germline V gene, CDR1 is SEHNR and CDR2 is FQNEAQ (reference sequence). This CDR3 contains 14 residues. CDR3 DNA: TGTGCCAGCAGCGTAGGGGGAGGGAGCACTGAAGCTTTCTTT. Amino acids: CASSVGGGSTEAFF.

This clonotype was counted only a few times. The chain combines TRBV2 with TRBJ1-5; unclear D gene. Germline V gene sequence: CDR1 SNHLY, CDR2 FYNNEI. The CDR3 has 14 residues. V lost 3 bases and J lost 0, with 6 bases in between. The CDR3 is CASSDRNSNQPQHF. CDR3 DNA sequence: TGTGCCAGCAGTGATCGTAATAGCAATCAGCCCCAGCATTTT.

The chain has TRBV6-2 or TRBV6-3 and TRBJ2-5; TRBD2 agrees at 11 bases. The J call may be incorrect, as the DNA end agrees better with TRBJ2-7. The CDR3 is 14 amino acids. In germline, CDR1 is MNHEY, CDR2 SVGEGT. The DNA for the CDR3 is TGTGCCAGCACTTTAGCGGGAGGGCCGGTCGAGCAGTACTTC. This codes for CASTLAGGPVEQYF.

A word on this clonotype: This may stem from a read error, because a much larger clone lies one nucleotide away. V and J are TRBV10-3 and TRBJ2-1, with TRBD2 matching 10 bases. The end of the DNA aligns better with TRBJ2-7, so the J call may be wrong. There are 15 residues in the CDR3. CDR1 is ENHRY, CDR2 SYGVKD, per germline. The CDR3 nucleotides are TGTGCCATCAGGAAAACTAGCGGGGCCTACAATGAGCAGTACTTC. It specifies CAIRKTSGAYNEQYF.

CDR3 amino acids: CATSRVSRETQYF. DNA for the CDR3: TGTGCCACCAGCAGAGTTTCCAGAGAGACCCAGTACTTC. J is TRBJ2-5 and V is TRBV15; D gene unclear. V lost 1 base and J lost 4, with 7 bases in between. The CDR3 has 13 residues. The germline gives CDR1 LNHNV, CDR2 YYDKDF (reference sequence). Combining the CDR3 with reference TRBV15 and TRBJ2-5 gives the whole variable domain DAMVIQNPRYQVTQFGKPVTLSCSQTLNHNVMYWYQQKSSQAPKLLFHYYDKDFNNEADTPDNFQSRRPNTSFCFLDIRSPGLGDTAMYLCATSRVSRETQYFGPGTRLLVL.

The chain uses TRBV20-1 and TRBJ2-5; 10 positions agree with TRBD2. Looked up from germline, CDR1 is DFQATT and CDR2 is SNEGSKA (reference sequence). The CDR3 totals 15 residues. The V segment lost 6 bases and the J segment 11 bases; nucleotides outside the gene matches: 18. CDR3 region: CSAPVVAGGLNEQYF. The CDR3 DNA is TGCAGTGCCCCGGTGGTAGCGGGAGGTCTTAATGAGCAGTACTTC.

This clonotype was seen only a few times. The chain links TRBV30 to TRBJ2-3, with 10 bases identical to TRBD2. From germline, CDR1 is GTSNPN and CDR2 SVGIG (reference sequence). Trimming cost V 0 bases and J 4 bases; bases outside gene matches: 7. The CDR3 has 16 residues. The CDR3 protein is CAWSVWASGGPDTQYF. DNA of the CDR3: TGTGCCTGGAGTGTATGGGCTAGCGGGGGTCCAGATACGCAGTATTTT.

A word on this clonotype: This could be a read error, since a much larger clone is one nucleotide away. This chain uses TRBV12-3 or TRBV12-4 with TRBJ2-3; D gene unclear. The CDR3 loop spans 12 amino acids. Trimming cost V 6 bases and J 5 bases, with 9 bases left between them. The DNA for the CDR3 is TGTGCCAGCAGATTTCGCCAAGATACGCAGTATTTT. Its translation: CASRFRQDTQYF.

This clonotype is a singleton in its sample. The CDR3 is CASSDPGGGTTSYEQYF. The CDR3 DNA reads as TGTGCCAGCTCAGACCCCGGTGGCGGGACAACCTCCTACGAGCAGTACTTC. The rearrangement uses TRBV18 and TRBJ2-7; D possibly uses TRBD1 or TRBD2 (6 bases each). The CDR3 consists of 17 residues. In germline, CDR1 is KGHSH, CDR2 LQKENI. V was cut by 5 bases and J by 0 bases, with 20 bases left in between.

V and J are TRBV5-1 and TRBJ1-2; no clear D. The CDR3 totals 14 residues. The germline V gene encodes CDR1 SGHRS and CDR2 YFSETQ. Trimming took off 0 bases at V and 6 bases at J, with 12 bases between the two ends. In DNA, the CDR3 is TGCGCCAGCAGCTTGGCCCCGGGAGTGAATGGCTACACCTTC. Its translation: CASSLAPGVNGYTF.

The rearrangement joins TRBV6-1 to TRBJ1-2, with 9 bases that match TRBD1. Trimming took 9 bases from V and 5 from J; bases not matched to a gene: 1. In germline, CDR1 is MNHNS, CDR2 SASEGT. The CDR3 contains 11 residues. The CDR3 DNA follows: TGTGCCAGGACAGGGGGGTATGGCTACACCTTC. Protein: CARTGGYGYTF.

This clonotype was observed once. The chain uses TRBV4-2 and TRBJ2-7; D is unclear. The CDR3 is made up of 12 amino acids. Between the trimmed V and J ends, which lost 1 base and 3 bases, there was a span of 4 bases. Germline lookup yields CDR1 LGHNA and CDR2 YNFKEQ. DNA of the CDR3: TGTGCCAGCAGCCAAGGGTACTACGAGCAGTACTTC. Encoded protein: CASSQGYYEQYF.

The gene calls are TRBV6-2 or TRBV6-3 and TRBJ1-1, with no clear D. With 5 bases removed from V and 10 bases from J, the gap between germline ends came to 14 bases. The CDR3 is 12 amino acids. Germline V lookup: CDR1 MNHEY, CDR2 SVGEGT. CDR3 amino acids: CASSAPQASAFF. The CDR3 DNA follows: TGTGCCAGCAGTGCGCCCCAAGCGTCAGCTTTCTTT.

In its sample, this clonotype was seen many times. The chain is built from TRBV7-6 and TRBJ2-3; D remains unclear. Trimming stripped 3 bases from V and 4 bases from J, with 8 bases between. This CDR3 spans 13 amino acids. Per the germline V gene, CDR1 is SGHVS and CDR2 is FNYEAQ. CDR3 coding DNA: TGTGCCAGCAGCTTCGATTGGGCAGATACGCAGTATTTT. This translates into CASSFDWADTQYF.

This clonotype was detected ten times or more. The junction shows a germline mismatch at one end, possibly a read error. The V and J genes are TRBV5-1 and TRBJ2-4; 8 bases are shared with TRBD1. The CDR3 consists of 16 residues. CDR1 is SGHRS and CDR2 is YFSETQ in the germline V gene. CDR3 DNA sequence: TGCGCCAGCAGCTCTGGACAGGGCAGAGCCAAAAGCATTCAGTACTTC. Residues: CASSSGQGRAKSIQYF.

The chain uses TRBV20-1 and TRBJ1-2; D is unresolved. The germline CDR1 and CDR2 sequences are DFQATT and SNEGSKA (reference sequence). Between the trimmed V and J ends, which lost 2 bases and 7 bases, there was a span of 11 bases. CDR3 length: 12 residues. The CDR3 nucleotides are TGCAGTGCTAGATCAGGAGATGGTGGCTACACCTTC. It specifies CSARSGDGGYTF.

This clonotype was seen ten or more times. This rearrangement joins TRBV29-1 to TRBJ2-3, with D hard to call. CDR3 length: 16 amino acids. CDR1 is SQVTM and CDR2 is ANQGSEA in the germline V gene. Trimming pared 1 base from V and 3 bases from J, leaving 17 bases between. CDR3 nucleotides: TGCAGCGTTGAAGGGGGAACAAAAATCAGAACAGATACGCAGTATTTT. This gives the protein CSVEGGTKIRTDTQYF.

In its sample, this clonotype was seen a few times. The chain has TRBV4-3 and TRBJ2-4; 8 nucleotides match TRBD1. Per the germline V gene, CDR1 is LGHNA and CDR2 is YSLEER. This CDR3 is built from 18 residues. V gave up 1 base and J gave up 3 bases; unmatched junction bases: 11. CDR3 in DNA: TGCGCCAGCAGCCAAGCCCCGACAGGGGCCGGAGGCAAAAACATTCAGTACTTC. Translation: CASSQAPTGAGGKNIQYF.

The chain employs TRBV20-1 and TRBJ2-3, with TRBD2 matching over 7 bases. Germline V gives CDR1 DFQATT, CDR2 SNEGSKA (reference sequence). The CDR3 spans 14 residues. The trim removed 0 bases at V and 5 bases at J, leaving 5 bases unmatched. CDR3 loop: CSARESGAGDTQYF. DNA for the CDR3: TGCAGTGCTAGAGAAAGCGGGGCGGGAGATACGCAGTATTTT.

The V call is TRBV12-3 or TRBV12-4, the J call TRBJ1-3, with D possibly being TRBD1 (6 bases). The CDR3 loop spans 15 amino acids. Trimming took 7 bases from V and 2 from J, leaving 15 bases between them. The CDR3 region has the DNA TGTGCCAGCATAGAGGGGGGGGCGACTGGAAACACCATATATTTT. This codes for CASIEGGATGNTIYF.

The chain uses TRBV27 and TRBJ2-1, with TRBD2 matching over 13 bases. The V gene's germline CDR1 is MNHEY and CDR2 SMNVEV (reference sequence). This CDR3 comprises 15 residues. The junction had 7 bases not matched to a gene; V was cut back by 7 bases and J by 7 bases. For the CDR3, the DNA is TGTGCCAGCATGGTGGGGACTAGCGGGGAAAATGAGCAGTTCTTC. Residues: CASMVGTSGENEQFF.

This clonotype was counted many times. This chain connects TRBV7-2 to TRBJ1-2; TRBD1 might be the D (5 bases). CDR1 is SGHTA, CDR2 FQGNSA, per germline. CDR3 length: 13 amino acids. Trimming cost V 5 bases and J 4 bases, with 11 bases left between them. The CDR3 bases are TGTGCCAGCAGCCGACCCGACAGCTATGGCTACACCTTC. It codes for CASSRPDSYGYTF.

The V gene is TRBV28, the J gene TRBJ2-5, with 9 bases matching TRBD1. The CDR3 length is 14 residues. V lost 3 bases, J lost 5 bases, and 4 bases stayed unmatched. The germline V gene has CDR1 MDHEN and CDR2 SYDVKM. CDR3 coding DNA: TGTGCCAGCAGTTTGCTAGACAGGGGGGAGACCCAGTACTTC. Encoded protein: CASSLLDRGETQYF.

In the case of this clonotype: One end of the junction varies from germline; a read error may be responsible. The DNA of the CDR3 is TGCGCCAGCGAAAACACAGGGGCCCCCTCTGGGGTCAACGTCCTGACTTTC. Translated: CASENTGAPSGVNVLTF. The chain employs TRBV5-1 and TRBJ2-6, with TRBD1 matching over 7 bases. The CDR3 is 17 residues long. Per germline, CDR1 SGHRS and CDR2 YFSETQ.

This clonotype appeared many times. The chain employs TRBV20-1 and TRBJ1-5; 9 bases match TRBD1. Unmatched junction bases numbered 10, after V lost 6 bases and J lost 7 bases. The CDR3 is 14 residues long. Germline V gene lookup returns CDR1 DFQATT and CDR2 SNEGSKA (reference sequence). The CDR3 loop is CSAGPGQGGQPQHF. The CDR3 region has the DNA TGCAGTGCGGGTCCGGGACAGGGCGGCCAGCCCCAGCATTTT.

The sample holds many counts of this clonotype. The chain links TRBV10-3 to TRBJ2-7; 9 nucleotides line up with TRBD1. The CDR3 spans 14 residues. In germline, CDR1 is ENHRY, CDR2 SYGVKD. J was trimmed by 7 bases and V by 7 bases; bases with no gene match: 11. The CDR3 region is CAITSGQGSSEQYF. In DNA, the CDR3 is TGTGCCATCACCTCGGGACAGGGCTCTTCGGAGCAGTACTTC.

The chain couples TRBV7-2 to TRBJ1-1; 7 bases agree with TRBD1. This CDR3 region has 13 residues. Germline lookup yields CDR1 SGHTA and CDR2 FQGNSA. The V and J ends lost 4 bases and 8 bases, in that order; junction bases with no gene match: 7. This CDR3 reads CASSSTGAFEAFF. The CDR3 nucleotides are TGTGCCAGCAGCTCAACAGGGGCCTTCGAAGCTTTCTTT.

Ten or more counts support this clonotype. The J gene is TRBJ2-3, the V gene TRBV7-3, with 10 bases aligning to TRBD1. Germline lookup yields CDR1 SGHTA and CDR2 FQGTGA. The CDR3 is made up of 15 amino acids. The junction had 1 base not matched to a gene; V was cut back by 1 base and J by 3 bases. In nucleotides, the CDR3 is TGTGCCAGCAGCTTAATGGGACAGGGGACAGATACGCAGTATTTT. Encoded protein: CASSLMGQGTDTQYF. Filled out from reference TRBV7-3 and TRBJ2-3, the complete variable domain reads GAGVSQTPSNKVTEKGKYVELRCDPISGHTALYWYRQSLGQGPEFLIYFQGTGAADDSGLPNDRFFAVRPEGSVSTLKIQRTERGDSAVYLCASSLMGQGTDTQYFGPGTRLTVL.

This clonotype showed up just once. The rearrangement joins TRBV7-2 to TRBJ2-1, with D possibly being TRBD2 (5 bases). Germline lookup yields CDR1 SGHTA and CDR2 FQGNSA. With 2 bases removed from V and 0 bases from J, the gap between germline ends came to 17 bases. CDR3 length: 18 residues. The DNA of the CDR3 is TGTGCCAGCAGCTTAATGCGTCCTAGCAAGAGCTCCTACAATGAGCAGTTCTTC. This encodes CASSLMRPSKSSYNEQFF.

Concerning this clonotype: This could be a read error, since a much larger clone is one nucleotide away. The V and J genes are TRBV12-3 or TRBV12-4 and TRBJ1-2; possible D gene TRBD1, 6 bases. Trimming took off 3 bases at V and 12 bases at J, with 17 bases between the two ends. This CDR3 is built from 13 residues. The CDR3 spells CASSFGGGQGNTF. In nucleotides, the CDR3 is TGTGCCAGCAGTTTTGGGGGGGGCCAAGGCAACACCTTC.

The J gene is TRBJ2-7, the V gene TRBV20-1; no clear D gene. The J call may be mistaken, given a closer DNA end match to TRBJ2-5. The CDR3 is 13 residues long. The V gene's germline CDR1 is DFQATT and CDR2 SNEGSKA (reference sequence). In nucleotides, the CDR3 is TGCAGTGCTAGTGCCCCCGGCCGTGAGACCCAGTACTTC. Protein sequence: CSASAPGRETQYF.

This clonotype occurred once. This sequence may be a read error, since a much larger clone differs from it by one base. The rearrangement links TRBV20-1 to TRBJ2-5; D uncertain. The CDR3 spans 14 residues. Between the trimmed V and J ends, which lost 3 bases and 4 bases, there was a span of 15 bases. In germline, CDR1 is DFQATT, CDR2 SNEGSKA (reference sequence). CDR3 sequence reads: CSASQPERRETQYF. The CDR3 nucleotides read TGCAGTGCTAGCCAACCGGAGCGACGAGAGACCCAGTACTTC.